This entry features one T cell receptor beta chain sequence. This clonotype was recorded a few times. It lacks a known antigen. It has no much larger one-base neighbor in the sample; base qualities were not kept. Preparation of the library involved 5' RACE. Data came from an Illumina HiSeq 2500. A second PCR of roughly 6 to 12 cycles was run with a J-beta primer mix and a sample-barcoded 5' primer. A unique molecular identifier was introduced onto each TCR beta cDNA molecule by a template-switch 5' adaptor carrying 12 random nucleotides. Each sample yielded at least 2.5 million CDR3-containing paired-end reads. The Mint cDNA synthesis kit, primed by a TRBC-specific oligonucleotide, was used to synthesize first-strand cDNA from all RNA. All cDNA was treated with uracil-DNA glycosylase and then went through a first 18-cycle PCR with the universal primers M1SS and BC2_uni_R. In the original analysis: For normalization, 1 million high-quality reads, each with a distinct molecular identifier, were randomly selected from each sample. Reads with shared molecular identifiers were discarded instead of being binned into consensus sequences. MiTCR, run with a Q25 quality threshold and the strictest error-elimination algorithm, handled CDR3 identification, clonotype clustering and error correction. A nonparametric unseen species model with Euler transformation was used to estimate lower-bound total TCR beta diversity. TCRdb reworked the public reads: Q25 trimming with fastp, MiXCR clone assembly, productive beta chains retained. Rows merge per CDR3 protein into single entries with the most common DNA and genes. TCRdb assigned the V and J calls; the authors' analysis was not used. The sample contains roughly 1.7 million distinct CDR3 sequences, about 32% of them found a single time. Together, the top ten hold over 9% of the sample.

The germline ends are 10 bases apart after V is trimmed by 0 bases and J by 8 bases. The CDR3 starts with the cysteine, ends with the phenylalanine, and has 13 residues. The only DNA kept is the CDR3, 39 bases in frame from the first base. Via the germline V gene, CDR1 is MGHRA and CDR2 YSYEKL. The sample belongs to a study of blood T cells in healthy people across ages (dated by TCRdb to between 2014 and 2016). With regard to the full study: In model experiments, template switching captured about one uniquely barcoded TCR beta cDNA molecule for every two T cells. To track age-related changes in TCR beta repertoire diversity, the study relied on deep sequencing normalized with unique cDNA molecular identifiers. To avoid experimental bias, donors of different ages were distributed randomly across sequencing lanes. Four age groups were formed from the donors: young (average approximately 15 years), middle-aged (approximately 40), aged (roughly 56) and long-lived (82). Two additional independent replicas of 1 million unique cDNA reads from the same blood draw were analyzed for two donors (one aged 18 to 30 and one aged 80 or older). The paper as a whole reports these results and caveats: A strong correlation was found between observed TCR beta diversity and the percentage of naive T cells measured by flow cytometry. Estimates of total diversity based on one million sequenced T cells were considered lower bounds and underestimates. As age increased, observed TCR beta diversity per million T cells dropped in a roughly linear way, and a significant reduction was already evident by age around 41. Since profiling was done on bulk unsorted PBMCs, naive and antigen-experienced compartments could not be conclusively compared. Because donor CMV infection status was unknown, age-related changes in expanded clonotypes were potentially confounded. Compared with the aged group, more naive CD4+ T cells, fewer expanded clones and increased TCR diversity were shown by the long-lived group, suggesting age selection.

The roughly 39 donors, aged about 6 to 95 years, were systemically healthy Caucasian individuals from Russia. Ten milliliters of peripheral blood were drawn from each donor into EDTA-treated Vacutainer tubes. Ficoll-Paque density-gradient centrifugation was used to isolate PBMCs, with at least 7 million per sample. Trizol reagent was used to extract total RNA from PBMCs, with at least 5.5 micrograms per sample. For every donor, an aliquot of PBMCs went through flow cytometry to measure the percentages of naive CD45RAhigh/CD27high T cells. Sequencing input: blood. The sequence was obtained from a woman aged 30 to 39 in good health. Recombination joined TRBV4-1 with TRBJ1-1; the D gene assignment is ambiguous. In nucleotides, the sequence is TGCGCCAGCAGCCAAGATTCCAGGAACGAAGCTTTCTTT. The translation is CASSQDSRNEAFF.